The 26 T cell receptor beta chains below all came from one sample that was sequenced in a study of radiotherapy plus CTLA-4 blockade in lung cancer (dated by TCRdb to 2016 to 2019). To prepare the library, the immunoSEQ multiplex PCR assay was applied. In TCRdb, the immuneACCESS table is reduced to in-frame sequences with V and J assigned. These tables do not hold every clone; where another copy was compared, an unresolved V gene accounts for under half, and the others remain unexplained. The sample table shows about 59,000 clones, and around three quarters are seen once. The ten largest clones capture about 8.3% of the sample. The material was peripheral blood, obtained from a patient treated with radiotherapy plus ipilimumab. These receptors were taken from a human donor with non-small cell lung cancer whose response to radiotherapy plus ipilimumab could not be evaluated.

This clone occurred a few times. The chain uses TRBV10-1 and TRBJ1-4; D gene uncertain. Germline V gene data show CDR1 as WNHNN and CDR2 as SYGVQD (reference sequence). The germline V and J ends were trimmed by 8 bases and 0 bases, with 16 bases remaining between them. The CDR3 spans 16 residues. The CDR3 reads CASDPRGVATNEKLFF. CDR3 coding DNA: TGCGCCAGCGACCCGCGGGGTGTGGCAACTAATGAAAAACTGTTTTTT.

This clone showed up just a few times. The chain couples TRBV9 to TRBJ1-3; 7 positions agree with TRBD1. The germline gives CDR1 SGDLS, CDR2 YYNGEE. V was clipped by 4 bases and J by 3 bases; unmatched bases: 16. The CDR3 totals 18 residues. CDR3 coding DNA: TGTGCCAGCAGCCCAAGCTTAAGAGAGGGGGCAGGTGGAAACACCATATATTTT. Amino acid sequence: CASSPSLREGAGGNTIYF.

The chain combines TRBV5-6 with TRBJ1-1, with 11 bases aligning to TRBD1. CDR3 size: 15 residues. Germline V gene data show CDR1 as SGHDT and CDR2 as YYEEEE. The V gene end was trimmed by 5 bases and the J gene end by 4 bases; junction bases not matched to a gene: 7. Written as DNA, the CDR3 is TGTGCCAGCAGGGGGACAGGGGGGATTTCCACTGAAGCTTTCTTT. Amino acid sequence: CASRGTGGISTEAFF.

In DNA, the CDR3 is TGTGCCTGGAGTAGGGACAACGGAAACACCATATATTTT. Residues: CAWSRDNGNTIYF. The V gene is TRBV30, the J gene TRBJ1-3; perhaps TRBD1 as D (6 bases). Germline CDR1 and CDR2: GTSNPN and SVGIG (reference sequence). V was clipped by 2 bases and J by 4 bases, with 9 bases between them. CDR3 length: 13 residues.

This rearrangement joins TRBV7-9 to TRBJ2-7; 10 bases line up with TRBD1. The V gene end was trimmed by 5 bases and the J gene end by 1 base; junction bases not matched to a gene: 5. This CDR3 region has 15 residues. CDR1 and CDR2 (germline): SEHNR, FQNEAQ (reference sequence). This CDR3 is CASSTPGQGSYEQYF. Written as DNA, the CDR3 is TGTGCCAGCAGCACACCGGGACAGGGGTCCTACGAGCAGTACTTC. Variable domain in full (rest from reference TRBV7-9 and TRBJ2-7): DTGVSQNPRHKITKRGQNVTFRCDPISEHNRLYWYRQTLGQGPEFLTYFQNEAQLEKSRLLSDRFSAERPKGSFSTLEIQRTEQGDSAMYLCASSTPGQGSYEQYFGPGTRLTVT.

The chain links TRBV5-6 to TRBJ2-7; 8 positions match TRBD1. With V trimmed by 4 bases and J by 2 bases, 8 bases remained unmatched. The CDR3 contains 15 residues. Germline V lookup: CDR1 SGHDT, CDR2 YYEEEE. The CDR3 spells CASSPPTGAPYEQYF. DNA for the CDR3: TGTGCCAGCAGCCCACCGACAGGGGCACCCTACGAGCAGTACTTC.

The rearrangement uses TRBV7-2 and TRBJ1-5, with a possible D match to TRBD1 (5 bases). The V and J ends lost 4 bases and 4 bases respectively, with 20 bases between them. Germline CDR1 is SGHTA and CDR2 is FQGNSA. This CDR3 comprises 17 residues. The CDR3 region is CASSSGGTDPYNQPQHF. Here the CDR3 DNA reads TGTGCCAGCAGCTCGGGGGGAACGGACCCGTATAATCAGCCCCAGCATTTT.

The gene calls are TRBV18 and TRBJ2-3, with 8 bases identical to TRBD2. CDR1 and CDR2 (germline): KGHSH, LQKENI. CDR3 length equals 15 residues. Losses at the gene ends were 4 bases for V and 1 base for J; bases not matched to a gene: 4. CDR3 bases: TGTGCCAGCTCACTCCAAGCGGGAGGCACAGATACGCAGTATTTT. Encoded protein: CASSLQAGGTDTQYF.

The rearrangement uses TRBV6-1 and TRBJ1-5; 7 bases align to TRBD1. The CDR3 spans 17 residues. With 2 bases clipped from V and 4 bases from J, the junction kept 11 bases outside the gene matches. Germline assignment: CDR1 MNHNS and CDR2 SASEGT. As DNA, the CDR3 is TGTGCCAGCAGTGAATTCCCCGGGACAGTAGGGAATCAGCCCCAGCATTTT. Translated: CASSEFPGTVGNQPQHF.

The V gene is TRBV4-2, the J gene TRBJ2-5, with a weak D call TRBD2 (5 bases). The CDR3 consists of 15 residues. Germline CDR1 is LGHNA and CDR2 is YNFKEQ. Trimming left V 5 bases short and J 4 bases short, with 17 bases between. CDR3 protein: CASSFEHLGGETQYF. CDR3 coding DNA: TGTGCCAGCAGCTTCGAACACCTTGGAGGAGAGACCCAGTACTTC.

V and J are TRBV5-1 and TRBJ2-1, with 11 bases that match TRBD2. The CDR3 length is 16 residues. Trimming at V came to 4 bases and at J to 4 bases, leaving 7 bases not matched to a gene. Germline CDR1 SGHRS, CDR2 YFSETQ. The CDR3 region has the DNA TGCGCCAGCAGCGATACTAGCGGGGGAGGGTACAATGAGCAGTTCTTC. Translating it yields CASSDTSGGGYNEQFF.

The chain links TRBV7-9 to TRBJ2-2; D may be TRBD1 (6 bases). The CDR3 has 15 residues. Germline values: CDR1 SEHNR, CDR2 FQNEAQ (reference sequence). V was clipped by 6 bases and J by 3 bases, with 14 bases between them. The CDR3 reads CASSLLTGYTGELFF. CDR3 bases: TGTGCCAGCAGTTTGCTGACAGGTTACACCGGGGAGCTGTTTTTT. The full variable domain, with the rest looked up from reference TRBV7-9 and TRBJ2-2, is DTGVSQNPRHKITKRGQNVTFRCDPISEHNRLYWYRQTLGQGPEFLTYFQNEAQLEKSRLLSDRFSAERPKGSFSTLEIQRTEQGDSAMYLCASSLLTGYTGELFFGEGSRLTVL.

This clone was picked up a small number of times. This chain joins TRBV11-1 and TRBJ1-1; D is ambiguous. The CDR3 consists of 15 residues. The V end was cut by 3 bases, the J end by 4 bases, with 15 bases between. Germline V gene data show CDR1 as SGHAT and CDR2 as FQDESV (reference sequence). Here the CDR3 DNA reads TGTGCCAGCAGCTTCTCAGGTCCCTTGACCACTGAAGCTTTCTTT. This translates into CASSFSGPLTTEAFF.

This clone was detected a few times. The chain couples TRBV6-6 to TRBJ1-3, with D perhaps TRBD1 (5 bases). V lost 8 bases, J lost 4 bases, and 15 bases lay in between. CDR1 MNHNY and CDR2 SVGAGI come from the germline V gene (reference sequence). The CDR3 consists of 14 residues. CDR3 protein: CASCSRVYGNTIYF. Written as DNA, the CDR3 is TGTGCCAGCTGCTCCAGGGTATACGGAAACACCATATATTTT.

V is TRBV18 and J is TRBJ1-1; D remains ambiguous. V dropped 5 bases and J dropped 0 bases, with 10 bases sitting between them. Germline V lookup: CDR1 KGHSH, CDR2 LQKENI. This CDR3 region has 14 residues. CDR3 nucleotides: TGTGCCAGCTCAGAAGAGCTCATGAACACTGAAGCTTTCTTT. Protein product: CASSEELMNTEAFF.

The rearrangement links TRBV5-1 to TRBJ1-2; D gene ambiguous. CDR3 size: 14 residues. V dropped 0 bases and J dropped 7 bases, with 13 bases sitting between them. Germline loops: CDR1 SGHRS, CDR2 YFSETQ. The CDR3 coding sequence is TGCGCCAGCAGCTTGGAGGCCGGAGCGAGTGGCTACACCTTC. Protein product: CASSLEAGASGYTF. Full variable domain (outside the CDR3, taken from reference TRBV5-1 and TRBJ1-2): KAGVTQTPRYLIKTRGQQVTLSCSPISGHRSVSWYQQTPGQGLQFLFEYFSETQRNKGNFPGRFSGRQFSNSRSEMNVSTLELGDSALYLCASSLEAGASGYTFGSGTRLTVV.

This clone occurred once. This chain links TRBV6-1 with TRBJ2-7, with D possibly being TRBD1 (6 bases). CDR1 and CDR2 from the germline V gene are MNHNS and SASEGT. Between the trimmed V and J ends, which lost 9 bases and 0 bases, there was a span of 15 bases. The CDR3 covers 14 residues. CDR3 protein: CARDTGNHSYEQYF. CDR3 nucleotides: TGTGCCAGAGATACAGGGAACCACTCCTACGAGCAGTACTTC.

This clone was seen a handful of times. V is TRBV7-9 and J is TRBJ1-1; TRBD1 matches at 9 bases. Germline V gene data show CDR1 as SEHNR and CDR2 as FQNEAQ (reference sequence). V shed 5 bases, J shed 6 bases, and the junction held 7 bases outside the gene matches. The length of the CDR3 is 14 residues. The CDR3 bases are TGTGCCAGCAGCCTTTCCGGGACAGGGCCTGAAGCTTTCTTT. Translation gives CASSLSGTGPEAFF. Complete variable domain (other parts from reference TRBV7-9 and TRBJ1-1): DTGVSQNPRHKITKRGQNVTFRCDPISEHNRLYWYRQTLGQGPEFLTYFQNEAQLEKSRLLSDRFSAERPKGSFSTLEIQRTEQGDSAMYLCASSLSGTGPEAFFGQGTRLTVV.

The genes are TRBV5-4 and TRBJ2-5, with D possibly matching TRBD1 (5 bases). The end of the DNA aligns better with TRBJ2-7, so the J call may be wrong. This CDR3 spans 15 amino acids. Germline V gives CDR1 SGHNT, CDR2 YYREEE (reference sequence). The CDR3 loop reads CASSLSTGAPYEQYF. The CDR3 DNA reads TGTGCCAGCAGCTTGTCTACAGGAGCCCCCTACGAGCAGTACTTC.

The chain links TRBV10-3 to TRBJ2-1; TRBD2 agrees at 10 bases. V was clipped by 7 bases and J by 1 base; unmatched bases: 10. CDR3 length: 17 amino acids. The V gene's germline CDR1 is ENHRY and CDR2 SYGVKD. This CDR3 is CAITPRLAGVSYNEQFF. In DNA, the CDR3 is TGTGCCATCACCCCCCGGCTAGCGGGGGTATCCTACAATGAGCAGTTCTTC.

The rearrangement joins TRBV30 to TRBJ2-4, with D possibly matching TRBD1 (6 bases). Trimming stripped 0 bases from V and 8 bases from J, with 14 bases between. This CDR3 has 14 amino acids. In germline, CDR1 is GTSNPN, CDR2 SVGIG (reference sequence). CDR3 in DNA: TGTGCCTGGAGTGTACCGGGACACGGGGACATTCAGTACTTC. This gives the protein CAWSVPGHGDIQYF.

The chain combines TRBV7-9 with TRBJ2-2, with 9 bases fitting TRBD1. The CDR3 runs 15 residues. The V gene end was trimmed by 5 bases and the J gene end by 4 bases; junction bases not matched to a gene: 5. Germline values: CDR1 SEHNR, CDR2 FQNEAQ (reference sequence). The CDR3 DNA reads TGTGCCAGCAGCCGGACAGGGGCGGGCACCGGGGAGCTGTTTTTT. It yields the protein CASSRTGAGTGELFF.

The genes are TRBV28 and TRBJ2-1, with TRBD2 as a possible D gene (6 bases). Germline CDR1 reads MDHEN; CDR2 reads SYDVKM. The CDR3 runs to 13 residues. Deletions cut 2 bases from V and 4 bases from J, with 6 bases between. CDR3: CASSLREYNEQFF. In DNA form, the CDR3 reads TGTGCCAGCAGTTTACGGGAGTACAATGAGCAGTTCTTC.

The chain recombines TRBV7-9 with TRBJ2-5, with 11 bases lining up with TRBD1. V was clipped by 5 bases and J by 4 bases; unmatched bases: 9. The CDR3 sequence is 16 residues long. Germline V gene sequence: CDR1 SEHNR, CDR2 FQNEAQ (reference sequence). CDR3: CASSPYPGQGGETQYF. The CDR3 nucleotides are TGTGCCAGCAGCCCTTACCCGGGACAGGGGGGAGAGACCCAGTACTTC.

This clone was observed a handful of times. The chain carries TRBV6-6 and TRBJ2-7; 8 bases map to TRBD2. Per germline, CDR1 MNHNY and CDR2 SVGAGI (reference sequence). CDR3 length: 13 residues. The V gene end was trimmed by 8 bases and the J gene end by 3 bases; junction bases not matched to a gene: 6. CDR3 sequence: CASQGLEVYEQYF. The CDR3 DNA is TGTGCCAGCCAGGGACTAGAGGTCTACGAGCAGTACTTC.

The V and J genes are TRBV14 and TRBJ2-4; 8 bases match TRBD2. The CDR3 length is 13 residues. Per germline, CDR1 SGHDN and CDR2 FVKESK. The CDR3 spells CDPGGGAKNIQYF. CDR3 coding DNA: TGTGACCCGGGGGGGGGAGCCAAAAACATTCAGTACTTC.